At least ten counts were recorded for the clone carrying this T cell receptor beta chain. Its antigen is unknown. Germline V lookup: CDR1 MGHRA, CDR2 YSYEKL. This CDR3 spans 15 amino acids. V was clipped by 2 bases and J by 4 bases, with 14 bases between them. Arm-PCR with iRepertoire HTBI primers amplified the CDR3 regions for these TCR beta libraries. TCRdb fed the multiplex PCR reads into MiXCR, producing one record per CDR3 protein. The sample holds around 400,000 distinct CDR3 sequences, 15% seen once. These data originate in a study of regulatory T cells in long-lasting Graves disease. The time point is: newly diagnosed GD, antithyroid drugs for less than 3 months. Isolated PBMC RNA provided the starting material for the TCR library. Findings of the study overall: Gene preferences differed: TRBV28, TRBJ1-2, TRBJ2-5 in persistent cases.

These records were also assigned to another study, of T cells in Graves' hyperthyroidism and ophthalmopathy. That investigation notes: When ophthalmopathy did not progress within 18 months, Graves' hyperthyroidism was considered stable. HTBI primers were the set used in a first-round RT-PCR of the TCR CDR3. Through a model of 13 V-J features, ophthalmopathy was separated from stable hyperthyroidism.

The origin of this receptor is a woman in her thirties or forties with Graves disease. The V call is TRBV4-1, the J call TRBJ1-1; D possibly corresponds to TRBD1 (6 bases). Sequenced material: peripheral blood mononuclear cells (PBMCs), taken at new diagnosis, from a patient treated with antithyroid drugs. In DNA, the CDR3 is TGCGCCAGCAGCCAACTAAGGGGGTTGAGCACTGAAGCTTTCTTT. Protein sequence: CASSQLRGLSTEAFF.